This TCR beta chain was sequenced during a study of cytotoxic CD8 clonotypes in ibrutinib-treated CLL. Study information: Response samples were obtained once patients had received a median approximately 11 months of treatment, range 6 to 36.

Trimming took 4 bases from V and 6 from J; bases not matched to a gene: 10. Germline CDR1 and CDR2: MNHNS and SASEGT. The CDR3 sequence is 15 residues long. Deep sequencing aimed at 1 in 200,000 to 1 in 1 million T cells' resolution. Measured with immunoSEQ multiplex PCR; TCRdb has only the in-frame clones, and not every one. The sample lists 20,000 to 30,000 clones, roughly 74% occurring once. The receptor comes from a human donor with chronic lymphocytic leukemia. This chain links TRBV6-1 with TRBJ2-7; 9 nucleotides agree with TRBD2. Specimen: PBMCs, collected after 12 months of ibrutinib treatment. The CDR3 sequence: CASSGSGGPRGEQYF. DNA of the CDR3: TGTGCCAGCAGTGGTAGCGGGGGCCCCAGGGGCGAGCAGTACTTC.